The rows below give T cell receptor beta chains drawn from one sample of a study of blood T cell repertoires in COVID-19. Repertoires were generated with immunoSEQ multiplex PCR, while TCRdb's copy carries only in-frame clones and drops some. The sample carries roughly 200,000 clones, roughly 80% recorded once. Material for sequencing was PBMCs or T cells enriched from blood (not recorded which). Receptors were obtained from a woman between 55 and 75 years old with acute COVID-19. The CDR3 runs from the conserved cysteine through the conserved F or W. Fields, in order: V gene, CDR3 protein.

TRBV4-3 CASSQGADRGRATNEKLFF
TRBV9 CASSGRERGRDEQFF
TRBV29-1 CSVRPGTTYNEQFF
TRBV4-2 CASSQDGKRETQYF
TRBV9 CASSVVGSIVAGDAGELFF
TRBV4-2 CASSQEMGVENYGYTF
TRBV4-3 CASSHGGSTGELFF
TRBV18 CASSPMGRGNQPQHF
TRBV12-3/TRBV12-4 CASSFSNSPLHF
TRBV5-6 CASTLASGAERSSYF
TRBV27 CASILQGLYNSPLHF
TRBV2 CASSSSGQGNEKLFF
TRBV21-1 CASSPRQGSGNQPQHF